This T cell receptor beta chain was documented in a study of blood T cell repertoires in COVID-19. Study overall: Samples representing acute and convalescent COVID-19 were sourced from the United States, Italy and Spain. Sample material is recorded as cDNA or gDNA derived from T cells, B-cell-depleted T cells, or PBMCs.

V lost 1 base, J lost 1 base, and 11 bases stayed unmatched. The V gene's germline CDR1 is KGHSH and CDR2 LQKENI. This CDR3 is 18 amino acids long. Methods used by the authors: Estimation of nucleated cell counts relied on the amplification of reference gene primers. Method: immunoSEQ multiplex PCR; TCRdb's copy keeps in-frame clones and lacks some. V and J calls and clone size are given by that table; D and trimming were obtained from the DNA. Seen here are about 130,000 clones, about 80% observed once, and the top ten hold 3.8%. Sequencing used peripheral blood. This receptor was obtained from a woman aged 50 to 65 with acute or convalescent COVID-19. The chain couples TRBV18 to TRBJ2-5; TRBD1 matches at 8 bases. In nucleotides, the CDR3 is TGTGCCAGCTCACCACGACCACTAGGACAGGGCGGCCAAGAGACCCAGTACTTC. This gives the protein CASSPRPLGQGGQETQYF.